This TCR beta chain derives from a study of cytomegalovirus exposure and HLA in healthy donors. Study-level points and caveats: The study labeled roughly 160 TCR beta chains cytomegalovirus-associated.

In the PCR, 60 Vbeta and 13 Jbeta primers were used. The assay was immunoSEQ multiplex PCR, and TCRdb's table has in-frame clones only and misses some. The sample yields 90,000 to 130,000 clones, 78% seen once. Concerning this clone itself: As yet, its antigen is unknown.

The CDR3 consists of 10 residues. Germline V CDR1 and CDR2: DFQATT, SNEGSKA (reference sequence). V dropped 6 bases and J dropped 10 bases, with 10 bases sitting between them. The origin of this receptor is a woman under 40 in good health and CMV-seronegative. This chain links TRBV20-1 with TRBJ2-1; maybe TRBD2 (6 bases). Specimen: PBMCs. CDR3 loop: CSAAAGEQFF. CDR3 in DNA: TGCAGTGCCGCCGCGGGGGAGCAGTTCTTC.